This entry describes one T cell receptor (beta chain). The clone's antigen remains unknown. The record has no base qualities; no much larger clone is one base away. The sample originates from a study of blood T cell repertoires in COVID-19 (dated by TCRdb to about 2020). Study-wide context: Collaborator samples came from the United States, Italy and Spain and covered acute and convalescent phases of COVID-19. The material from the prospective study consisted of cDNA or gDNA derived from T cells, B-cell-depleted T cells, or PBMCs. Deeply sampled blood TCRbeta repertoires from subjects exposed to, actively infected with, or recovered from COVID-19 were included in the dataset. The repertoires were released in a freely available public database intended as a resource for research on the immune response to SARS-CoV-2. Samples were obtained from the ongoing ImmuneRACE study (first 160 participants) and from over 1,000 subjects provided by 6 global collaborators. Sample metadata almost always included a de-identified subject ID, COVID-19 status, age in years and sex. Where available, HLA class I and class II types were obtained from metadata supplied by the sample provider rather than from assay-based typing. The paper as a whole reports these results and caveats: How much clinical and demographic metadata was included differed by source and by participant, and the metadata was provided uncurated.

TCRbeta CDR3 regions were amplified from genomic DNA by means of the immunoSEQ Assay, a bias-controlled multiplex PCR. Per the original workflow: The number of nucleated cells in each sample was estimated from the amplification of reference gene primers within the assay. Sequence reads were collapsed and filtered to measure the absolute abundance of every unique TCRbeta CDR3 rearrangement. For each sample, productive Simpson clonality was calculated as the square root of Simpson's diversity index across productive rearrangements. TCRdb limited this immuneACCESS table to in-frame rearrangements with V and J called. A share of clones is missing; checked studies link under half to unresolved V genes, and the rest is unexplained. V and J calls and clone size are as listed in that table; D and trimming were resolved from the DNA. This sample gives 150,000 or so clones in total; roughly four fifths of them show up just once. Of the sample, 15% is held by the ten largest clones.

At the junction V is shortened by 1 base and J by 2 bases; bases outside the gene matches: 13. The CDR3 runs 20 amino acids, cysteine and phenylalanine included. The kept DNA is CDR3 alone, 60 bases in frame from the first base. CDR1 and CDR2 (LNHDA, SQIVND) derive from the germline V gene (reference sequence). Whole blood was collected in K2EDTA tubes by collaborating institutions according to the institutions' own protocols. Collaborator samples were shipped for TCRbeta analysis as frozen whole blood, isolated PBMCs, or DNA extracted from either sample type. This chain joins TRBV19 to TRBJ2-6, and 8 junction bases match TRBD2. Sequencing was done on a sample of peripheral blood. The clonotype was recovered from a human donor with acute or convalescent COVID-19. The donor label of this sample is uncertain. The CDR3 region has the sequence CASSIVVRTSSHPGANVLTF. DNA sequence: TGTGCCAGTAGTATAGTGGTGAGGACTAGCTCTCACCCTGGGGCCAACGTCCTGACTTTC.